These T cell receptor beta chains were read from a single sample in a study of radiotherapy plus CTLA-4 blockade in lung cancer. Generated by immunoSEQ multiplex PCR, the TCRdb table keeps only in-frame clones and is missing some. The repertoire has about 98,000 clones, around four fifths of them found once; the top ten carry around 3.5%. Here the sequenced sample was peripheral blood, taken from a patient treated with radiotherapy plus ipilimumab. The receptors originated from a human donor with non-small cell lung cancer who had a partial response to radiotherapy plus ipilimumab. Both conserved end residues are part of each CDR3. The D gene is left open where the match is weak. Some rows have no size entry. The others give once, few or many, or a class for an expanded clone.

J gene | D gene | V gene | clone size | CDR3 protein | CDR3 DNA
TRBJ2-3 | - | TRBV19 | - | CASTLTRAATDTQYF | TGTGCCAGTACCCTGACGAGGGCAGCCACAGATACGCAGTATTTT
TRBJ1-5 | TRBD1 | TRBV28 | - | CASSFRTGGDLYQPQHF | TGTGCCAGCAGTTTCCGGACAGGGGGGGACCTTTATCAGCCCCAGCATTTT
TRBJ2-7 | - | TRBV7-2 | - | CASSLSQGREQYF | TGTGCCAGCAGCTTATCCCAGGGTAGGGAGCAGTACTTC
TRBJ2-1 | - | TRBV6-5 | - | CASSGGTSYNEQFF | TGTGCCAGCAGTGGAGGGACCTCCTACAATGAGCAGTTCTTC
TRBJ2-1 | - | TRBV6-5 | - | CASSSATGRPYNEQFF | TGTGCCAGCAGTTCCGCCACAGGTCGGCCATACAATGAGCAGTTCTTC
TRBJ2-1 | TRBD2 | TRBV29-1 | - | CSVGGTSTMGNEQFF | TGCAGCGTTGGGGGGACTAGCACCATGGGGAATGAGCAGTTCTTC
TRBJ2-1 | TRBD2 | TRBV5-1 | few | CASSLAGGSNEQFF | TGCGCCAGCAGCTTAGCGGGAGGATCCAATGAGCAGTTCTTC
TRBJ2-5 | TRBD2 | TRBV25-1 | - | CASSEGGTEETQYF | TGTGCCAGCAGTGAGGGGGGGACGGAAGAGACCCAGTACTTC
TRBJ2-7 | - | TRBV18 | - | CASSARGFRYEQYF | TGTGCCAGCTCAGCCCGCGGCTTTAGATACGAGCAGTACTTC
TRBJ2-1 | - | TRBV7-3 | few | CASSVQGPYNEQFF | TGTGCCAGCAGCGTACAGGGACCCTACAATGAGCAGTTCTTC
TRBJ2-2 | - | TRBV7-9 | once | CASSLASGNTGELFF | TGTGCCAGCAGCTTAGCGTCGGGGAACACCGGGGAGCTGTTTTTT
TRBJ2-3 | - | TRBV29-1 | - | CSVEGSPTDTQYF | TGCAGCGTTGAGGGTAGCCCCACAGATACGCAGTATTTT
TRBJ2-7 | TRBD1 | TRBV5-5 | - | CASSLGTGVYEQYF | TGTGCCAGCAGCTTAGGGACAGGGGTATACGAGCAGTACTTC
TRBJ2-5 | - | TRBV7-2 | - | CASSYISLDSSETQYF | TGTGCCAGCAGCTACATTAGTTTGGACAGTTCAGAGACCCAGTACTTC
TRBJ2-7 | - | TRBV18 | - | CASSPMDSSYEQYF | TGTGCCAGCTCACCGATGGACAGCTCCTACGAGCAGTACTTC
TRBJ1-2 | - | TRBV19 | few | CASNSHYGYTF | TGTGCCAGTAATAGCCATTATGGCTACACCTTC
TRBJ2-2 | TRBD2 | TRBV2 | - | CASTPGLAGGPGTGELFF | TGTGCCAGCACTCCGGGACTAGCGGGAGGGCCAGGCACCGGGGAGCTGTTTTTT
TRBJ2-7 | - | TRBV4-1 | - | CASSRSGGYEQYF | TGCGCCAGCAGCCGCTCTGGGGGGTACGAGCAGTACTTC
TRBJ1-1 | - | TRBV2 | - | CASSDPLQGNTEAFF | TGTGCCAGCAGTGACCCCCTACAGGGAAACACTGAAGCTTTCTTT
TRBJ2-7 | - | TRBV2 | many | CASSEADIYEQYF | TGTGCCAGCAGTGAAGCCGACATCTACGAGCAGTACTTC
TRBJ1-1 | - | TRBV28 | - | CASILYGGATEAFF | TGTGCCAGCATTCTCTATGGGGGGGCAACTGAAGCTTTCTTT
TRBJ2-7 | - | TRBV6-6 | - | CASSYDRQVEDEQYF | TGTGCCAGCAGTTATGATCGGCAGGTCGAAGATGAGCAGTACTTC
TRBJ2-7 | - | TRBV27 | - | CASRSVSYEQYF | TGTGCCAGCAGGTCAGTCTCCTACGAGCAGTACTTC
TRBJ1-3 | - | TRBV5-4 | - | CASTQSGVSGNTIYF | TGTGCCAGCACCCAATCGGGGGTCTCTGGAAACACCATATATTTT
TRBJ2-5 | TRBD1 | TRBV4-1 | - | CASSQYRGEIQETQYF | TGCGCCAGCAGCCAGTACAGGGGCGAAATCCAAGAGACCCAGTACTTC
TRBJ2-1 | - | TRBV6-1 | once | CASSEAEFQSYNEQFF | TGTGCCAGCAGTGAAGCGGAGTTCCAGTCCTACAATGAGCAGTTCTTC
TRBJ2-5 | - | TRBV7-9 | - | CASSQSPGIQETQYF | TGTGCCAGCAGCCAAAGCCCGGGAATCCAAGAGACCCAGTACTTC
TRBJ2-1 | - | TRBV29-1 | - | CSVEDPAGLSYNEQFF | TGCAGCGTTGAAGATCCCGCAGGCCTCTCCTACAATGAGCAGTTCTTC
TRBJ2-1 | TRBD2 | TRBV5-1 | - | CASSLTSGAYNEQFF | TGCGCCAGCAGCCTCACTAGCGGAGCCTACAATGAGCAGTTCTTC
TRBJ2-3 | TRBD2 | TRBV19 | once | CASSPPGLAGVLGTQYF | TGTGCCAGTAGCCCCCCCGGACTAGCGGGGGTTCTTGGTACGCAGTATTTT
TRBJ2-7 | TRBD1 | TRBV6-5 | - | CASSYSTGGAYEQYF | TGTGCCAGCAGTTACTCGACAGGGGGCGCCTACGAGCAGTACTTC
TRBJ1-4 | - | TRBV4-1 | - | CATRETETTNEKLFF | TGCGCCACGCGGGAAACCGAGACAACTAATGAAAAACTGTTTTTT
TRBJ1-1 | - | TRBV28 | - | CASSFGGENTEAFF | TGTGCCAGCAGTTTTGGGGGGGAGAACACTGAAGCTTTCTTT
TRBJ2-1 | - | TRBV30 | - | CAWSVMSGEQFF | TGTGCCTGGAGTGTGATGAGTGGTGAGCAGTTCTTC
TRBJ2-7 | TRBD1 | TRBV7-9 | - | CASSQGTVTYEQYF | TGTGCCAGCAGCCAAGGGACAGTCACCTACGAGCAGTACTTC
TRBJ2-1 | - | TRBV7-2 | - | CASSPPGLPNNEQFF | TGTGCCAGCAGCCCCCCGGGACTTCCAAACAATGAGCAGTTCTTC
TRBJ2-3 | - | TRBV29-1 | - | CSVGAGERDTQYF | TGCAGCGTTGGTGCAGGGGAGAGGGATACGCAGTATTTT